One sample yielded the 15 T cell receptor beta chains listed below, sequenced in a study of blood T cell repertoires in COVID-19. The data were produced by immunoSEQ multiplex PCR, yet TCRdb's version contains in-frame clones alone and is incomplete. This sample has fewer than 300,000 clones, with 70% to 85% found just once. The sequencing input was peripheral blood. These receptor sequences come from a human donor with COVID-19, enrolled during active disease. The donor label of this sample is uncertain.

The V gene is TRBV3-1 (or the pseudogene TRBV3-2), the J gene TRBJ1-2, with a possible D match to TRBD1 (5 bases). The CDR3 has 14 residues. Germline CDR1 is LGHDT and CDR2 is YNNKEL (reference sequence). The V end was cut by 2 bases, the J end by 4 bases, with 11 bases between. The CDR3 DNA reads as TGTGCCAGCAGCCAAACCATGGACACCTATGGCTACACCTTC. As protein: CASSQTMDTYGYTF.

CDR3 coding DNA: TGTGCCAGCAGCTTAGGACAGGGGGCTGGGCAGCCCCAGCATTTT. It translates to CASSLGQGAGQPQHF. This chain joins TRBV7-2 and TRBJ1-5; 10 nucleotides align to TRBD1. The germline V gene encodes CDR1 SGHTA and CDR2 FQGNSA. J gave up 7 bases and V 1 base, and 4 bases lay outside the gene matches. This CDR3 comprises 15 residues. Using reference TRBV7-2 and TRBJ1-5 for the parts outside the CDR3, the full variable domain is GAGVSQSPSNKVTEKGKDVELRCDPISGHTALYWYRQSLGQGLEFLIYFQGNSAPDKSGLPSDRFSAERTGGSVSTLTIQRTQQEDSAVYLCASSLGQGAGQPQHFGDGTRLSIL.

In nucleotides, the CDR3 is TGTGCCAGCAGCGCGACTAGCGGGAACGCAGATACGCAGTATTTT. It specifies CASSATSGNADTQYF. This sequence joins TRBV9 and TRBJ2-3; 11 bases fit TRBD2. There are 15 residues in the CDR3. Germline trimming cut 3 bases from V and 4 bases from J; bases unmatched to any gene: 4. CDR1 is SGDLS and CDR2 is YYNGEE in the germline V gene.

V usage is TRBV2 and J usage is TRBJ2-2; a weak D match, TRBD2 (6 bases). The V end lost 6 bases, the J end lost 3 bases, and 11 bases lay between the germline ends. Per germline, CDR1 SNHLY and CDR2 FYNNEI. CDR3 length: 14 residues. CDR3 DNA: TGTGCCAGCAGCGGGAGTAGGGACACCGGGGAGCTGTTTTTT. Translated: CASSGSRDTGELFF.

The chain joins TRBV25-1 to TRBJ2-6; D perhaps matches TRBD1 (6 bases). The CDR3 length is 16 residues. The V end lost 4 bases, the J end lost 2 bases, and 12 bases lay between the germline ends. Germline lookup yields CDR1 MGHDK and CDR2 SYGVNS. The CDR3 sequence is CASSAYREAGANVLTF. CDR3 nucleotide sequence: TGTGCCAGCAGTGCCTACAGGGAAGCTGGGGCCAACGTCCTGACTTTC.

The chain recombines TRBV4-3 with TRBJ2-7, with 12 bases lining up with TRBD2. V lost 0 bases, J lost 4 bases, and 4 bases stayed unmatched. The CDR3 contains 16 residues. The germline gives CDR1 LGHNA, CDR2 YSLEER. CDR3 sequence: CASSQEGTSGLYEQYF. The DNA for the CDR3 is TGCGCCAGCAGCCAAGAGGGGACTAGCGGGTTGTACGAGCAGTACTTC.

The chain is built from TRBV10-3 and TRBJ1-2; 7 bases are shared with TRBD1. J lost 8 bases, V lost 0 bases, and 6 bases had no gene match. This CDR3 contains 14 residues. Per germline, CDR1 ENHRY and CDR2 SYGVKD. As DNA, the CDR3 is TGTGCCATCAGTGAGTCAAGAGGGGGCGCGGGCTACACCTTC. It translates to CAISESRGGAGYTF.

This chain connects TRBV3-1 (or the pseudogene TRBV3-2) to TRBJ2-1, with 9 bases aligning to TRBD1. Per the germline V gene, CDR1 is LGHDT and CDR2 is YNNKEL (reference sequence). The CDR3 consists of 15 residues. With 4 bases clipped from V and 2 bases from J, the junction kept 3 bases outside the gene matches. CDR3: CASSPGQGPYNEQFF. The CDR3 DNA reads TGTGCCAGCAGCCCGGGACAGGGCCCCTACAATGAGCAGTTCTTC.

The chain couples TRBV19 to TRBJ2-3; TRBD1 matches 10 bases. The CDR3 is 16 residues long. J gave up 4 bases and V 3 bases, and 7 bases lay outside the gene matches. Germline CDR1 is LNHDA and CDR2 is SQIVND (reference sequence). In DNA, the CDR3 is TGTGCCAGTAGTATCAGTGGGACAGGGGTCCCAGATACGCAGTATTTT. This codes for CASSISGTGVPDTQYF. Full variable domain (remainder filled in from reference TRBV19 and TRBJ2-3): DGGITQSPKYLFRKEGQNVTLSCEQNLNHDAMYWYRQDPGQGLRLIYYSQIVNDFQKGDIAEGYSVSREKKESFPLTVTSAQKNPTAFYLCASSISGTGVPDTQYFGPGTRLTVL.

The rearrangement uses TRBV11-2 and TRBJ1-5; D ambiguous. This CDR3 comprises 14 residues. Trimming removed 5 bases at V and 7 bases at J, with 15 bases between. Germline values: CDR1 SGHAT, CDR2 FQNNGV. Written as DNA, the CDR3 is TGTGCCAGCAGCCAGAACCCGGAGGGACAGCCCCAGCATTTT. As protein: CASSQNPEGQPQHF.

The CDR3 here is CASSLEDRRDEQFF. In nucleotides, the CDR3 is TGCGCCAGCAGCTTGGAGGACAGGCGGGATGAGCAGTTCTTC. The rearrangement links TRBV5-1 to TRBJ2-1; 7 bases are shared with TRBD1. The trim removed 0 bases at V and 8 bases at J, leaving 5 bases unmatched. The germline CDR1 and CDR2 sequences are SGHRS and YFSETQ. The CDR3 spans 14 residues.

With regard to this clone: Within the sample, other DNA sequences also encode this same CDR3. The CDR3 loop reads CASSLGLASYNEQFF. The CDR3 nucleotides read TGCGCCAGCAGCTTGGGTCTAGCGAGTTACAATGAGCAGTTCTTC. The chain links TRBV5-1 to TRBJ2-1; the D gene is possibly TRBD2 (6 bases). The CDR3 has 15 amino acids. Germline V lookup: CDR1 SGHRS, CDR2 YFSETQ. V was clipped by 0 bases and J by 4 bases, with 11 bases between them. Full variable domain (outside the CDR3, taken from reference TRBV5-1 and TRBJ2-1): KAGVTQTPRYLIKTRGQQVTLSCSPISGHRSVSWYQQTPGQGLQFLFEYFSETQRNKGNFPGRFSGRQFSNSRSEMNVSTLELGDSALYLCASSLGLASYNEQFFGPGTRLTVL.

This rearrangement joins TRBV12-5 to TRBJ2-7, with a tentative D call TRBD2 (5 bases). CDR1 and CDR2 (germline): LGHNT, FRNRAP. This CDR3 comprises 13 residues. V was pared by 1 base and J by 6 bases, with 10 bases between. The CDR3 coding sequence is TGTGCTAGTGGTTTGGGAGGGCCGCGCGAGCAGTACTTC. Amino acid sequence: CASGLGGPREQYF.

The chain couples TRBV6-5 to TRBJ2-5, with D possibly matching TRBD2 (6 bases). The CDR3 length is 15 residues. V gave up 4 bases and J gave up 3 bases, with 15 bases separating them. Per the germline V gene, CDR1 is MNHEY and CDR2 is SVGAGI. CDR3 protein: CASSSLLATEETQYF. CDR3 sequence (DNA): TGTGCCAGCAGTTCCCTCCTAGCGACCGAAGAGACCCAGTACTTC.

The gene calls are TRBV6-4 and TRBJ2-2; 12 bases fit TRBD2. The trim removed 10 bases at V and 5 bases at J, leaving 8 bases unmatched. The CDR3 sequence is 15 residues long. Germline V gene sequence: CDR1 MRHNA, CDR2 SNTAGT. The CDR3: CATVPGTSGTGELFF. CDR3 nucleotide sequence: TGTGCCACCGTCCCCGGGACTAGCGGGACCGGGGAGCTGTTTTTT.